These T cell receptor beta chains were read from a single sample in a study of T cells in Graves' hyperthyroidism and ophthalmopathy. TCRdb re-derived calls from the multiplex PCR reads in MiXCR, one entry per CDR3 protein. The sample has more than 350,000 distinct CDR3 sequences; under 15% are singletons. The specimen was blood. The receptors shown here come from a woman aged 30 to 39 with Graves' hyperthyroidism. Both conserved end residues are trimmed from each CDR3.

TRBJ2-3 TRBV15 ATSRDHGGGPADTQY
TRBJ2-1 TRBV2 ASSEALGTTKYNEQF
TRBJ2-5 TRBV20-1 SARGLLGLAGGPGETQY
TRBJ1-1 TRBV9 ASSVVETGNTEAF
TRBJ1-2 TRBV30 AWMGKESSYVYGYT
TRBJ2-7 TRBV15 ATSRVPAGAAEQY
TRBJ2-7 TRBV5-4 ASSHQDYEQY
TRBJ2-1 TRBV7-9 ASSTTSSVITYNEQF
TRBJ2-3 TRBV5-1 ASSLVAGASTDTQY
TRBJ2-3 TRBV6-1 ASSEAHTGRSTDTQY
TRBJ1-2 TRBV29-1 SVGGQRDSALGGYT
TRBJ2-1 TRBV12-5 ASGDAPGTSGHEQF
TRBJ2-2 TRBV4-2 ASSQERLAGRTGELF
TRBJ2-5 TRBV11-2 GSSLRETQY
TRBJ1-1 TRBV7-9 ASSVGSAGLTEAF
TRBJ2-7 TRBV20-1 SARRGRDYEQY
TRBJ1-1 TRBV19 ASSTHRDTEAF
TRBJ2-4 TRBV15 ATSSPRLAKNIQY
TRBJ2-7 TRBV5-5 ASSWGQGWGEQY
TRBJ2-5 TRBV2 ASGGPQETQY
TRBJ1-4 TRBV28 ASSPRTAANEKLF
TRBJ1-1 TRBV3-1 ASSQRTEAF
TRBJ1-2 TRBV10-3 AISEERSNGYT
TRBJ1-2 TRBV18 ASSLYRDGYYGYT
TRBJ2-3 TRBV27 ASSFNWGTDTQY
TRBJ1-1 TRBV20-1 SARPHTEAF
TRBJ2-5 TRBV5-1 ASSLALAPSETQY
TRBJ2-7 TRBV5-1 ASSRSSTSWYGQY
TRBJ2-3 TRBV29-1 SVAKAGGVTDTQY
TRBJ2-5 TRBV7-9 ASSSRLAGDGETQY
TRBJ2-5 TRBV7-8 ASSWGLAVQETQY
TRBJ1-3 TRBV6-1 ASFPTLGNTIY
TRBJ2-3 TRBV7-3 ASSTGPDTDTQY
TRBJ2-7 TRBV9 ASSVAPPGGHGVTEQY
TRBJ2-6 TRBV2 ASSERQLSGANVLT
TRBJ2-3 TRBV7-2 ASSSQGYTDTQY
TRBJ2-7 TRBV7-9 ASSSGQTYEQY
TRBJ2-7 TRBV20-1 SALTSALSYEQY
TRBJ2-7 TRBV6-1 ASRTGLGEQY
TRBJ2-5 TRBV6-2/TRBV6-3 ASTNRETQY
TRBJ2-1 TRBV11-3 ASSLEAGGQF